This T cell receptor (beta chain) appears in the sequencing data of a study of blood T cell repertoires in COVID-19 (TCRdb year 2020). Describing the broader study: Samples covering the acute and convalescent phases of COVID-19 were provided by collaborators in the United States, Italy and Spain. The repertoires were released in a freely available public database intended as a resource for research on the immune response to SARS-CoV-2. Where HLA class I and class II types were available, the types were taken from metadata supplied by the sample provider, not from assay-based typing. Deeply sampled blood TCRbeta repertoires from subjects exposed to, actively infected with, or recovered from COVID-19 were included in the dataset. The samples were drawn from the first 160 participants of the ongoing ImmuneRACE study and from 1,254 subjects provided by 6 global collaborators. The sample metadata nearly always contained a de-identified subject ID, COVID-19 status, age in years and sex. The material from the prospective study consisted of cDNA or gDNA derived from T cells, B-cell-depleted T cells, or PBMCs.

TCRbeta CDR3 regions were amplified from genomic DNA using the immunoSEQ Assay, a bias-controlled multiplex PCR. For the original study's pipeline: The number of nucleated cells in each sample was estimated by amplification of reference gene primers within the assay. Sequence reads were collapsed and filtered to measure the absolute abundance of every unique TCRbeta CDR3 rearrangement. For each sample, productive Simpson clonality was calculated as the square root of Simpson's diversity index across productive rearrangements. Not all clones reach the TCRdb copy of this immuneACCESS table, which keeps in-frame sequences only. Checked studies attribute under half of the gap to unresolved V genes and leave the rest unexplained. The D gene and trimming were derived from the DNA, and the V and J assignments and clone size from that table. This sample is represented by approximately 160,000 clones; 60% to 85% of them were singletons. 8% to 9.5% of the sample is in the top ten clones.

The full study reports these points: The quantity of clinical and demographic metadata differed by source and by participant and was supplied without curation.

The CDR3 runs 18 residues from the cysteine to the phenylalanine. The entry retains the CDR3 DNA only, 54 bases that are in frame from base 1. The germline V and J ends show losses of 0 bases and 1 base respectively, and no gene match explains 7 bases of the junction. The CDR1 and CDR2 encoded by the germline V gene (reference sequence) are LGHDT and YNNKEL. About this clone itself: Its antigen is unknown. Within one base of it there is no much larger clone, and no base qualities were kept.

The collaborating institutions used their own protocols to collect whole blood in K2EDTA tubes. For TCRbeta analysis, collaborators shipped samples as frozen whole blood, isolated PBMCs, or DNA extracted from either of those sample types. The rearranged chain carries TRBV3-1 (or the pseudogene TRBV3-2) and TRBJ1-4; 8 junctional bases match TRBD1. Sequencing input: peripheral blood. This TCR was sampled from a man in his fifties or sixties with acute or convalescent COVID-19. CDR3 protein: CASSQELGQAETNEKLFF. The nucleotides are TGTGCCAGCAGCCAAGAACTGGGACAGGCCGAAACTAATGAAAAACTGTTTTTT.